This TCR beta chain was captured in a study of cytomegalovirus exposure and HLA in healthy donors. Trimming cost V 6 bases and J 4 bases; bases outside gene matches: 6. Germline CDR1 MNHEY, CDR2 SMNVEV (reference sequence). The CDR3 consists of 14 residues. Participants comprised healthy donors of bone marrow. Primers included in the PCR were 60 Vbeta and 13 Jbeta primers. Method: immunoSEQ multiplex PCR; TCRdb's copy keeps in-frame clones and lacks some. The listing contains approximately 110,000 clones. Regarding the study as a whole: As a later analysis revealed, the rate of TCR association differed by HLA locus, with DRB1 most and HLA-C fewest. Being productive about 90% or about 30% of the time was typical of most TCR beta V segments in an earlier analysis. The study put some 150 TCR beta chains on its list as cytomegalovirus-associated.

About this clone: Its target is unknown.

The J gene is TRBJ2-1, the V gene TRBV27, with 7 bases lining up with TRBD2. The source is a young man in good health and CMV-seronegative. Sequencing was carried out using PBMCs. The CDR3 bases are TGTGCCAGCAGCCGGGGGGAGGGTTACAATGAGCAGTTCTTC. It yields the protein CASSRGEGYNEQFF.